This T cell receptor beta chain was observed in a study of identical twins (dated by TCRdb to 2016 to 2017). As for the study more broadly: The study deep-sequenced TCR alpha and beta repertoires from monozygotic twins, unrelated adults of various ages and cord blood to test whether fetal clonotypes persist. To rule out contamination, the twin experiments were replicated at different times with different library preparation protocols.

Overall study outcomes, separate from this receptor: Invariant T cells such as MAIT and iNKT could partly confound zero-insertion analyses, although diverse VJ usage argued against such confounding for most clonotypes. Excess twin sharing in beta out-of-frame sequences was weaker because fewer shared sequences lowered the signal-to-noise ratio. Recombination models systematically underestimated out-of-frame TCR alpha sharing in monozygotic twins but agreed with sharing between unrelated individuals. Abundant cord blood beta clonotypes had fewer insertions, young adult naive repertoires showed a similar but weaker trend, and memory repertoires showed no such trend. Compared with coincidental sharing between unrelated individuals, out-of-frame TCR alpha sequences shared between twins showed an excess of sequences with low generation probability. Because the same donors could not be followed over many years, conclusions were based on cross-sectional statistical analysis.

The library was prepared using 5' RACE. TCRdb shows the sequencer as Illumina HiSeq 2000. Template switching introduced a universal primer binding site; the final cDNA contained a unique molecular identifier, enabling accurate counting of TCR cDNA molecules. Specific primers in the conserved constant-segment region were used to synthesize first-strand cDNA for the TCR alpha and beta chains. To control for contamination, each cDNA library was double barcoded with a SMART-Mk sample barcode plus Illumina barcodes. TruSeq adapter sequences along with Illumina sample barcodes were introduced in two successive PCR steps. TCR alpha and beta cDNA libraries were sequenced on the Illumina HiSeq platform with custom primers. The authors' pipeline ran thus. MiGEC was used to process raw reads and extract unique molecular identifiers, and MiXCR was used to find CDR3 positions. Recombination models were inferred per individual with the repgenHMM and IGoR tools using an EM algorithm. The analysis of shared clonotypes was done with the tcR package in R, with sharing normalized by the product of cloneset sizes. To study raw recombination free of thymic and clonal selection effects, out-of-frame nonproductive sequences were analyzed. TCRdb reprocessing: public reads trimmed at Q25 with fastp, clones called with MiXCR, in-frame beta chains kept. Rows are combined by CDR3 protein, so each entry shows the most common genes and DNA. TCRdb, not the authors, supplied the V and J calls. The sample profile shows 600,000 to 700,000 distinct CDR3 sequences; around 21% of them were found once. In total, the top ten clones hold roughly 4.3% of the sample.

The CDR3 runs 13 amino acids, cysteine and phenylalanine included. CDR3 DNA is the only sequence kept; it has 39 bases, read in frame from the first base. From the germline V gene (reference sequence), CDR1 is SEHNR and CDR2 is FQNEAQ. V and J lose 5 bases and 9 bases, and a span of 14 bases separates them. Only healthy Caucasian donors were included. Three pairs of female monozygotic twins, all aged roughly 18 to 29 years, made up the twin cohort. RNA for TCR libraries was isolated from peripheral blood mononuclear cells. This clonotype was counted between two and nine times. There is no known antigen for this receptor. Per-base qualities were not stored, and no clone one base away is much larger. The sample was also reused in another study, on T cells expressing NK-cell markers. Per that second paper: TCR beta-chain repertoires were profiled in sorted CD3+CD56+NKG2C+, CD3+CD56+NKG2C- and CD3+CD56-NKG2C+ T-cell subsets from fewer than 10 donors. Among the eight sequenced donors, only one was HCMV-seronegative, while the other seven were HCMV-seropositive. In several experiments an anti-gammadeltaTCR antibody was added to restrict sorting to alphabetaTCR-expressing T cells. In six donors, the dominant CD3+CD56+NKG2C+ clonotypes were among the top 10 CD8+ clonotypes and accounted for roughly 1.0-7.0% of CD8+ T cells. Those dominant clonotypes were again the most abundant among CD3+CD56-NKG2C+ cells in a few donors, at roughly 28.3-65%. Whether the expanded NKG2C-expressing T cell clones were specific for HCMV antigens remained unclear. Randomly selected healthy volunteers, three men and five women, were used as the eight sequenced donors. A commercial ELISA kit detecting HCMV-specific IgG in serum was used to determine HCMV serostatus. For roughly 6 donors, bulk peripheral blood T-cell repertoires were also sequenced from unsorted PBMC. MIGEC handled demultiplexing of the reads and grouping by UMI, while MiTCR was used to assemble and quantify clonotypes. To exclude erroneous sequences, only TCR cDNA sequences supported by at least two reads were retained. The tcR package was used for downstream repertoire analysis, and clonotypes were matched across fractions by CDR3 nucleotide sequence plus V segment. Antigen specificity was annotated against VDJdb with VDJmatch, allowing one amino acid substitution in CDR3.

Sequenced sample: PBMCs. This receptor chain uses TRBV7-9 and TRBJ2-1; the D gene is unclear. This TCR derives from a woman under 30 in good health. For the CDR3, the sequence is CASSGPLGLEQFF. The DNA is TGTGCCAGCAGCGGACCTCTGGGCCTTGAGCAGTTCTTC.